These T cell receptor beta chains were read from a single sample in a study of Ad26.COV2.S vaccination and SARS-CoV-2 variants. Clones were read by immunoSEQ multiplex PCR, and TCRdb kept only the in-frame ones, dropping some. The sample has about 330,000 clones, roughly nine tenths seen once. The sample was peripheral blood, taken in a trial of Ad26.COV2.S vaccine versus placebo. Receptors were obtained from a person between 18 and 65 years old who received the Ad26.COV2.S COVID-19 vaccine or a placebo. Each CDR3 is given with its conserved first and last residue. The D gene is left open where the match is weak. Only some rows state a clone size, as once, few, many or a class for expanded clones.

d_call j_call clone_size v_call cdr3_aa cdr3_nt
- TRBJ1-2 - TRBV19 CASSRQGSANYGYTF TGTGCCAGTAGTCGGCAGGGCTCAGCTAACTATGGCTACACCTTC
- TRBJ2-2 - TRBV18 CASSPQSDTGELFF TGTGCCAGCTCACCACAGTCGGACACCGGGGAGCTGTTTTTT
TRBD1 TRBJ1-1 - TRBV6-5 CATYDRGSWVPEAFF TGTGCCACCTACGACAGGGGAAGCTGGGTGCCTGAAGCTTTCTTT
TRBD1 TRBJ1-5 - TRBV6-2/TRBV6-3 CASSCGQGKEVYQPQHF TGTGCCAGCAGTTGCGGACAGGGGAAGGAGGTTTATCAGCCCCAGCATTTT
TRBD1 TRBJ1-1 - TRBV10-3 CAISEWNRGSGAFF TGTGCCATCAGTGAGTGGAACAGGGGCTCCGGAGCTTTCTTT
TRBD1 TRBJ1-4 - TRBV7-9 CASRRQGLNEKLFF TGTGCCAGCAGACGACAGGGGTTGAATGAAAAACTGTTTTTT
- TRBJ2-3 - TRBV9 CASSGRRVTSTDTQYF TGTGCCAGCAGCGGTAGACGGGTAACCAGCACAGATACGCAGTATTTT
- TRBJ1-5 - TRBV19 CASSTGEMINYQPQHF TGTGCCAGTAGTACCGGGGAAATGATAAATTATCAGCCCCAGCATTTT
- TRBJ1-2 - TRBV6-2/TRBV6-3 CASSYYLTGGGYTF TGTGCCAGCAGTTATTATCTTACAGGCGGTGGCTACACCTTC
- TRBJ2-2 - TRBV5-8 CASSFQGGGTGELFF TGTGCCAGCAGCTTCCAGGGAGGGGGCACCGGGGAGCTGTTTTTT
TRBD2 TRBJ2-1 few TRBV27 CASSPGTSSYNEQFF TGTGCCAGCAGTCCCGGGACTAGCTCCTACAATGAGCAGTTCTTC
- TRBJ1-1 - TRBV4-3 CASSTFRGRVDTEAFF TGCGCCAGCAGTACTTTCAGGGGCAGGGTGGACACTGAAGCTTTCTTT
TRBD1 TRBJ2-1 - TRBV3-1/TRBV3-2 CASRTGGSYNEQFF TGTGCCAGCAGAACAGGGGGTAGCTACAATGAGCAGTTCTTC
TRBD1 TRBJ1-1 - TRBV9 CASSVAGTGGTEAFF TGTGCCAGCAGCGTAGCCGGGACAGGGGGCACTGAAGCTTTCTTT
- TRBJ1-1 - TRBV12-3/TRBV12-4 CASSLGGGTEAFF TGTGCCAGCAGTTTAGGGGGTGGCACTGAAGCTTTCTTT
TRBD2 TRBJ2-5 - TRBV18 CASSPTSGGPVYQETQYF TGTGCCAGCTCACCGACTAGCGGGGGGCCAGTGTACCAAGAGACCCAGTACTTC
TRBD1 TRBJ1-1 - TRBV7-9 CASTLRPGTGFGTEAFF TGTGCCAGCACACTTCGTCCCGGGACAGGGTTCGGCACTGAAGCTTTCTTT
TRBD1 TRBJ2-7 - TRBV5-1 CASSRQGNYEQYF TGCGCCAGCTCCCGACAGGGCAACTACGAGCAGTACTTC
TRBD1 TRBJ1-1 - TRBV4-2 CASSQDIGTVMNTEAFF TGTGCCAGCAGCCAAGATATCGGGACAGTCATGAACACTGAAGCTTTCTTT
TRBD1 TRBJ1-2 - TRBV6-5 CASEEGGPYGYTF TGTGCCAGCGAGGAAGGGGGCCCCTATGGCTACACCTTC
- TRBJ1-1 - TRBV10-2 CASRSEINTEAFF TGCGCCAGCCGGTCAGAAATTAACACTGAAGCTTTCTTT
- TRBJ1-5 - TRBV6-2/TRBV6-3 CASSYSNRRELSNQPQHF TGTGCCAGCAGTTACTCGAACAGGAGGGAATTGAGTAATCAGCCCCAGCATTTT
- TRBJ2-3 - TRBV18 CASSPLSGTGFSSTDTQYF TGTGCCAGCTCACCGTTAAGCGGGACAGGATTTTCCAGCACAGATACGCAGTATTTT
- TRBJ1-5 - TRBV11-3 CASSLGGDNQPQHF TGTGCCAGCAGCTTAGGAGGGGATAATCAGCCCCAGCATTTT
- TRBJ1-6 - TRBV11-3 CASRPSGTTSPLHF TGTGCCAGCAGGCCATCCGGGACAACATCACCCCTCCACTTT
TRBD2 TRBJ2-1 - TRBV7-2 CASSFSGPSYNEQFF TGTGCCAGCAGCTTTAGCGGGCCCTCCTACAATGAGCAGTTCTTC
- TRBJ2-3 - TRBV7-9 CASRGGHRSDTDTQYF TGTGCCAGCAGGGGGGGCCACAGGTCGGACACAGATACGCAGTATTTT
- TRBJ1-5 once TRBV19 CASKRASNQPQHF TGTGCCAGTAAAAGGGCCAGCAATCAGCCCCAGCATTTT
- TRBJ2-1 few TRBV4-2 CASSQPKGAANNEQFF TGTGCCAGCAGCCAACCCAAAGGGGCTGCTAACAATGAGCAGTTCTTC
- TRBJ1-3 - TRBV7-2 CASSPWGGNSIYF TGTGCCAGCAGCCCTTGGGGCGGGAATTCCATATATTTT
TRBD1 TRBJ1-1 once TRBV18 CASSSLDRGKSEAFF TGTGCCAGCTCATCTCTGGACAGGGGAAAATCTGAAGCTTTCTTT
- TRBJ1-1 - TRBV27 CASSFSGAVIEAFF TGTGCCAGCAGTTTTTCTGGGGCTGTAATTGAAGCTTTCTTT
- TRBJ2-1 - TRBV5-6 CASSLTGGQLMEQFF TGTGCCAGCAGCCTTACGGGGGGACAGCTCATGGAGCAGTTCTTC
- TRBJ1-2 - TRBV6-1 CASSFLPRGDYGYTF TGTGCCAGCAGCTTCCTCCCCAGGGGAGACTATGGCTACACCTTC
- TRBJ2-1 - TRBV12-3/TRBV12-4 CASGRGFYNEQFF TGTGCCAGCGGGCGAGGATTCTACAATGAGCAGTTCTTC
TRBD2 TRBJ2-1 - TRBV18 CASSPPQLAGREQFF TGTGCCAGCTCACCACCTCAACTAGCGGGAAGGGAGCAGTTCTTC
TRBD1 TRBJ1-4 - TRBV5-1 CASSPEGLTGTNEKLFF TGCGCCAGCAGCCCCGAGGGCCTGACAGGGACTAATGAAAAACTGTTTTTT